Listed here are 11 T cell receptor beta chains from one sample, sequenced in a study of blood T cell repertoires in COVID-19 (TCRdb year 2020). The receptor library was made with the immunoSEQ multiplex PCR assay. This is the immuneACCESS table as TCRdb keeps it, with only in-frame sequences that have V and J called. A part of the clones is gone; compared with another copy, unresolved V genes explain less than half, and the rest is unexplained. For this sample there are some 80,000 clones; almost 90% appear just once. Of the sample, approximately 2.5% falls within the top ten clones. Sequencing was performed on peripheral blood. The receptors here all came from a human donor in a cohort sampled during active COVID-19.

The rearrangement links TRBV11-2 to TRBJ2-5; 10 bases are a match to TRBD2. This CDR3 comprises 17 residues. Germline V gene sequence: CDR1 SGHAT, CDR2 FQNNGV. V trimming: 5 bases; J trimming: 5 bases; junction bases outside the gene matches: 14. This chain's CDR3 is CASSGRMSGGAGETQYF. The CDR3 DNA follows: TGTGCCAGCAGCGGTAGGATGAGCGGGGGGGCCGGGGAGACCCAGTACTTC.

The chain recombines TRBV5-4 with TRBJ1-5, with a tentative D call TRBD1 (6 bases). V was pared by 3 bases and J by 7 bases, with 11 bases between. CDR1 and CDR2 from the germline V gene are SGHNT and YYREEE (reference sequence). The CDR3 has 13 residues. CDR3 loop: CASSSSQGQPQHF. The CDR3 bases are TGTGCCAGCAGCTCGTCACAGGGCCAGCCCCAGCATTTT.

Only one count was recorded for this clone. The V and J genes are TRBV19 and TRBJ2-5; 9 bases map to TRBD1. Trimming took 5 bases from V and 5 from J; bases not matched to a gene: 9. The germline CDR1 and CDR2 sequences are LNHDA and SQIVND (reference sequence). This CDR3 spans 15 amino acids. The CDR3 DNA reads as TGTGCCAGTAGTGCCCGGACAGGGGACGTGGAGACCCAGTACTTC. This translates into CASSARTGDVETQYF.

The chain has TRBV28 and TRBJ2-7; 8 bases fit TRBD1. The CDR3 consists of 14 residues. Germline V lookup: CDR1 MDHEN, CDR2 SYDVKM. V dropped 5 bases and J dropped 5; count of bases not matched to a gene: 8. The CDR3 bases are TGTGCCAGCAGTCAGACAGGGGTGAGCCACGAGCAGTACTTC. It translates to CASSQTGVSHEQYF.

The genes are TRBV5-6 and TRBJ2-7, with 13 bases aligning to TRBD2. The CDR3 extends over 16 amino acids. Germline lookup yields CDR1 SGHDT and CDR2 YYEEEE. The ends lost 2 bases at V and 6 bases at J; junction bases unmatched: 8. The CDR3 DNA sequence: TGTGCCAGCAGCTTCCGGACTAGCGGGAGTTTTTCCGAGCAGTACTTC. Translated: CASSFRTSGSFSEQYF.

The V call is TRBV30, the J call TRBJ2-7; D is perhaps TRBD1 (7 bases). Germline V gene lookup returns CDR1 GTSNPN and CDR2 SVGIG (reference sequence). The CDR3 loop spans 14 amino acids. The V end was cut by 2 bases, the J end by 1 base, with 12 bases between. As DNA, the CDR3 is TGTGCCTGGAGTCCGCCAGGGGGGTCCTACGAGCAGTACTTC. Protein sequence: CAWSPPGGSYEQYF.

By proportion, this clone is medium-sized. The V and J genes are TRBV7-6 and TRBJ2-1, with D perhaps TRBD2 (6 bases). CDR3 length equals 15 residues. CDR1 and CDR2 from the germline V gene are SGHVS and FNYEAQ. Between the trimmed V and J ends, which lost 0 bases and 5 bases, there was a span of 11 bases. CDR3: CASSLAGGSHNEQFF. The CDR3 coding sequence is TGTGCCAGCAGCTTAGCGGGAGGCAGCCACAATGAGCAGTTCTTC.

The chain combines TRBV6-5 with TRBJ2-7, with 9 positions matching TRBD2. This CDR3 contains 13 residues. Germline trimming cut 8 bases from V and 7 bases from J; bases unmatched to any gene: 9. Per the germline V gene, CDR1 is MNHEY and CDR2 is SVGAGI. CDR3 nucleotide sequence: TGTGCCAGCGGGACTAGCTGGGTGGGGGAGCAGTACTTC. As protein: CASGTSWVGEQYF.

The V gene is TRBV6-5, the J gene TRBJ2-7; TRBD1 aligns across 8 bases. V was pared by 6 bases and J by 0 bases, with 7 bases of the junction left unmatched. Germline-derived CDR1 and CDR2 are MNHEY and SVGAGI. The CDR3 totals 15 residues. This CDR3 reads CASRTDRGSSYEQYF. The CDR3 coding sequence is TGTGCCAGCAGGACAGACAGGGGTAGCTCCTACGAGCAGTACTTC.

The V call is TRBV7-9, the J call TRBJ1-2, with D tentatively TRBD1 (6 bases). V was cut by 0 bases and J by 8 bases, with 19 bases left in between. The CDR3 loop spans 16 amino acids. Germline CDR1 is SEHNR and CDR2 is FQNEAQ (reference sequence). CDR3 sequence reads: CASSLATTGLFGGYTF. In DNA, the CDR3 is TGTGCCAGCAGCTTAGCGACGACAGGACTTTTCGGAGGCTACACCTTC.

This clone was counted a single time. V and J are TRBV27 and TRBJ2-1; the D gene is possibly TRBD2 (5 bases). Looked up from germline, CDR1 is MNHEY and CDR2 is SMNVEV (reference sequence). Between the trimmed V and J ends, which lost 4 bases and 9 bases, there was a span of 16 bases. The CDR3 has 14 amino acids. CDR3 in amino acids: CASSSLGRSGEQFF. The CDR3 DNA reads TGTGCCAGCAGTTCACTGGGCCGGAGCGGTGAGCAGTTCTTC.